This TCR beta chain was identified during a study of multiple sclerosis patients with progressive multifocal leukoencephalopathy. Whole-study results and caveats: The findings' link to JC virus versus immunocompromise remained uncertain.

Here immunoSEQ multiplex PCR was the method, and the copy in TCRdb shows in-frame clones only, minus some. Of 25,000 to 35,000 clones in the sample, about 88% were seen once. Time point of the sample: time of PML onset. PML in natalizumab-treated patients developed after between about 16 and 56 months of natalizumab therapy. Prior interferon beta treatment was universal, and the PML patients were all female. There are 14 residues in the CDR3. Trimming took 2 bases from V and 4 from J, leaving 12 bases between them. The germline V gene has CDR1 GTSNPN and CDR2 SVGIG (reference sequence). On this clone: The antigen remains undetermined.

The source material was PBMCs, sampled from a patient treated with natalizumab. The clonotype was recovered from a human donor with progressive multifocal leukoencephalopathy. The chain has TRBV30 and TRBJ1-5, with D unresolved. CDR3 residues: CAWSPGRSNQPQHF. The DNA of the CDR3 is TGTGCCTGGAGTCCCGGACGGTCAAATCAGCCCCAGCATTTT.